Each of the 10 T cell receptor beta chains below was sequenced from the same sample in a study of OX40 agonist ivuxolimab in advanced cancers. Sequenced by immunoSEQ multiplex PCR; TCRdb stores in-frame clones only, minus some. This table holds some 26,000 clones, about 86% found once. The sequencing used CD4+ or CD8+ T cells sorted from blood, collected in a trial of the OX40 agonist ivuxolimab. Receptor source: an adult with an advanced solid tumor such as melanoma, head and neck, liver or kidney cancer.

This chain uses TRBV4-1 with TRBJ1-1; the match to TRBD1 covers 7 bases. V lost 2 bases, J lost 7 bases, and 13 bases stayed unmatched. The CDR3 contains 16 residues. Germline V gene lookup returns CDR1 MGHRA and CDR2 YSYEKL. CDR3 region: CASSQTTGRPLIEAFF. The CDR3 DNA is TGCGCCAGCAGCCAAACGACAGGGAGACCACTCATTGAAGCTTTCTTT.

A few counts support this clone. The chain has TRBV5-1 and TRBJ2-1, with 9 bases aligning to TRBD1. The junction had 5 bases not matched to a gene; V was cut back by 1 base and J by 9 bases. The germline CDR1 and CDR2 sequences are SGHRS and YFSETQ. The CDR3 length is 14 residues. CDR3 coding DNA: TGCGCCAGCAGCTTGCACAGGGGGCAAAGTGAGCAGTTCTTC. Its protein product is CASSLHRGQSEQFF.

The CDR3: CASSSNPGGSYNEQFF. DNA for the CDR3: TGTGCCAGCAGCTCGAACCCGGGGGGCTCCTACAATGAGCAGTTCTTC. The rearrangement links TRBV7-9 to TRBJ2-1; 7 bases agree with TRBD2. Germline CDR1 reads SEHNR; CDR2 reads FQNEAQ (reference sequence). The CDR3 contains 16 residues. The ends lost 4 bases at V and 0 bases at J; junction bases unmatched: 6.

The genes are TRBV30 and TRBJ1-2; TRBD1 aligns across 9 bases. CDR3 size: 12 residues. Trimming at V came to 7 bases and at J to 10 bases, leaving 10 bases not matched to a gene. CDR1 and CDR2 (germline): GTSNPN, SVGIG (reference sequence). CDR3 sequence: CAFLGTGRDYTF. CDR3 DNA: TGTGCCTTCCTAGGGACAGGGAGAGACTACACCTTC.

The chain joins TRBV25-1 to TRBJ2-7, with a weak D call TRBD1 (6 bases). The germline gives CDR1 MGHDK, CDR2 SYGVNS. V was cut by 10 bases and J by 6 bases, with 13 bases left in between. The CDR3 totals 11 residues. The CDR3 spells CATGAVIEQYF. The CDR3 nucleotides are TGTGCCACAGGGGCAGTTATCGAGCAGTACTTC.

A few counts support this clone. The rearrangement uses TRBV5-4 and TRBJ2-4, with 7 bases fitting TRBD2. CDR3 length: 14 residues. The germline V gene encodes CDR1 SGHNT and CDR2 YYREEE (reference sequence). With 1 base clipped from V and 8 bases from J, the junction kept 6 bases outside the gene matches. For the CDR3, the DNA is TGTGCCAGCAGCTTGTTAGCGGGCGGCGACATTCAGTACTTC. Its translation: CASSLLAGGDIQYF. Together with reference TRBV5-4 and TRBJ2-4, the CDR3 gives the full variable domain: ETGVTQSPTHLIKTRGQQVTLRCSSQSGHNTVSWYQQALGQGPQFIFQYYREEENGRGNFPPRFSGLQFPNYSSELNVNALELDDSALYLCASSLLAGGDIQYFGAGTRLSVL.

A word on this clone: A clone one base away is much larger, so this may be a read error. Distinct nucleotide sequences in the sample also encode this CDR3. The chain has TRBV7-8 and TRBJ2-2; tentative D call: TRBD2 (5 bases). The CDR3 is made up of 13 amino acids. The germline V gene has CDR1 SGHVS and CDR2 FQNEAQ. For the CDR3, the DNA is TGTGCCAGCAGCACGAAAAGTGACGGGGAACTGTTTTTT. Translating it yields CASSTKSDGELFF.

This chain links TRBV30 with TRBJ2-2; D unresolved. The CDR3 is made up of 17 amino acids. V was cut by 0 bases and J by 8 bases, with 22 bases left in between. CDR1 is GTSNPN and CDR2 is SVGIG in the germline V gene (reference sequence). The CDR3 sequence: CAWSVYWRNYRRGELFF. The CDR3 coding sequence is TGTGCCTGGAGTGTATACTGGCGCAACTATCGACGGGGGGAGCTGTTTTTT.

The chain couples TRBV10-3 to TRBJ2-2; 15 bases are a match to TRBD2. Germline V gene data show CDR1 as ENHRY and CDR2 as SYGVKD. The CDR3 extends over 21 amino acids. The trim removed 5 bases at V and 1 base at J, leaving 14 bases unmatched. The DNA for the CDR3 is TGTGCCATCAGTCCGTCCGGGACTAGCGGGAGGACTCGACTGAACACCGGGGAGCTGTTTTTT. Its translation is CAISPSGTSGRTRLNTGELFF.

The chain couples TRBV2 to TRBJ1-3, with unresolved D. Germline CDR1 and CDR2: SNHLY and FYNNEI. The CDR3 totals 13 residues. Trimming left V 10 bases short and J 0 bases short, with 10 bases between. Written as DNA, the CDR3 is TGTGCCACCGTCAGCTCCTCTGGAAACACCATATATTTT. This sequence encodes CATVSSSGNTIYF.